These 17 T cell receptor beta chains were sequenced from one sample in a study of vaccination effects on CD4 cells after COVID-19 (dated by TCRdb to between 2021 and 2024). The ViraFEST assay stimulated PBMC with viral peptide pools and then used TCR sequencing to identify antigen-specific CD4+ T cell clonotypes by expansion. After around 10 days of culture, CD4+ T cells were isolated with the EasySep CD4+ T cell isolation kit. Each participant received two doses of an mRNA SARS-CoV-2 vaccine, either BNT162b2 or mRNA-1273. The protocol used for the library was the immunoSEQ multiplex PCR assay. TCRdb carries this immuneACCESS record with in-frame sequences only. Its versions omit some clonotypes, under half of them owing to an unresolved V gene in the studies checked, with the rest unexplained. This sample lists 20,000 to 30,000 clones; around 70% were detected once. The ten largest clones take up about 8.3% of the sample.

For these receptors, no antigen is known. Here the sequenced sample was CD4+ T cells from PBMCs cultured with SARS-CoV-2 spike peptides, taken after COVID-19 vaccination. Sample cell subset or site, as interpreted from the label and publication: SARS-CoV-2 spike overlapping peptide pool stimulation. The receptors come from a human donor who received a COVID-19 vaccine.

The gene calls are TRBV5-1 and TRBJ2-1, with 8 bases fitting TRBD1. The CDR3 consists of 13 residues. Trimming took 0 bases from V and 10 from J; bases not matched to a gene: 3. The germline gives CDR1 SGHRS, CDR2 YFSETQ. This CDR3 is CASSLDRGYEQFF. The CDR3, as DNA: TGCGCCAGCAGCTTGGACAGGGGGTACGAGCAGTTCTTC. Full variable domain (missing parts from reference TRBV5-1 and TRBJ2-1): KAGVTQTPRYLIKTRGQQVTLSCSPISGHRSVSWYQQTPGQGLQFLFEYFSETQRNKGNFPGRFSGRQFSNSRSEMNVSTLELGDSALYLCASSLDRGYEQFFGPGTRLTVL.

The chain couples TRBV20-1 to TRBJ2-5, with D unresolved. Per the germline V gene, CDR1 is DFQATT and CDR2 is SNEGSKA (reference sequence). The CDR3 is 12 amino acids. With 3 bases removed from V and 5 bases from J, the gap between germline ends came to 10 bases. CDR3 DNA: TGCAGTGCTAGTCCCACCGGGGAGACCCAGTACTTC. It specifies CSASPTGETQYF.

This clone was detected a few times. Other DNA sequences in this specimen translate into the identical CDR3. V is TRBV7-2 and J is TRBJ2-5; no clear D gene. V lost 3 bases to trimming and J lost 5 bases, with 10 bases between them. The CDR3 contains 13 residues. CDR1 and CDR2 (germline): SGHTA, FQGNSA. Here the CDR3 DNA reads TGTGCCAGCAGCTTGAGCCAACTGGAGACCCAGTACTTC. Translated: CASSLSQLETQYF.

This chain links TRBV5-4 with TRBJ2-3, with 12 bases that match TRBD2. CDR3 length: 17 residues. V was pared by 4 bases and J by 3 bases, with 9 bases of the junction left unmatched. Germline loops: CDR1 SGHNT, CDR2 YYREEE (reference sequence). CDR3 DNA sequence: TGTGCCAGCAGCCGTAAACTAGCGGGAGGATCGACAGATACGCAGTATTTT. Encoded protein: CASSRKLAGGSTDTQYF.

This sequence joins TRBV3-1 (or the pseudogene TRBV3-2) and TRBJ2-7, with TRBD1 matching over 7 bases. CDR3 length: 14 residues. V shed 4 bases, J shed 7 bases, and the junction held 10 bases outside the gene matches. Germline V gene sequence: CDR1 LGHDT, CDR2 YNNKEL (reference sequence). In DNA, the CDR3 is TGTGCCAGCAGCCTGGACAGGCCCTCCCCAGAGCAGTACTTC. Its protein is CASSLDRPSPEQYF.

V and J are TRBV6-2 or TRBV6-3 and TRBJ2-1, with D unresolved. V shed 3 bases and J shed 0 bases, with 9 bases lying between them. CDR3 size: 15 residues. Germline V CDR1 and CDR2: MNHEY, SVGEGT. CDR3 protein: CASSYVGPSYNEQFF. The CDR3, as DNA: TGTGCCAGCAGTTATGTGGGCCCCTCCTACAATGAGCAGTTCTTC.

J is TRBJ2-2 and V is TRBV24-1, with TRBD1 identical over 7 bases. The CDR3 sequence is 15 residues long. The germline V gene has CDR1 KGHDR and CDR2 SFDVKD. The V segment lost 8 bases and the J segment 0 bases; nucleotides outside the gene matches: 5. Here the CDR3 reads CATNEGGANTGELFF. As DNA, the CDR3 is TGTGCCACCAACGAAGGGGGCGCGAACACCGGGGAGCTGTTTTTT.

V usage is TRBV5-1 and J usage is TRBJ2-1; 12 bases align to TRBD1. Germline V gives CDR1 SGHRS, CDR2 YFSETQ. The CDR3 length is 20 residues. V lost 3 bases and J lost 4; bases outside the gene matches: 17. The CDR3 DNA reads TGCGCCAGCAGCTCCGCCGGGACAGGGGGCCTAAACCTTCTTTACAATGAGCAGTTCTTC. It yields the protein CASSSAGTGGLNLLYNEQFF.

Here the CDR3 DNA reads TGTGCCAGCAGCGTAGATTACCTCTCCGGGGAGCTGTTTTTT. Its translation: CASSVDYLSGELFF. The V and J genes are TRBV9 and TRBJ2-2; D is undetermined. The CDR3 extends over 14 amino acids. Germline lookup yields CDR1 SGDLS and CDR2 YYNGEE. Between the trimmed V and J ends, which lost 0 bases and 6 bases, there was a span of 9 bases.

CDR3 loop: CASSLGSGTGSTDTQYF. CDR3 in DNA: TGTGCCAGCAGCTTAGGGTCCGGGACAGGGAGCACAGATACGCAGTATTTT. The chain is built from TRBV11-3 and TRBJ2-3, with TRBD1 matching over 9 bases. The CDR3 loop spans 17 amino acids. The germline V gene encodes CDR1 SGHNT and CDR2 YENEEA. After removal of 1 base from V and 0 bases from J, the junction contained 5 bases not matched to a gene. The whole variable domain, filled in from reference TRBV11-3 and TRBJ2-3, reads EAGVVQSPRYKIIEKKQPVAFWCNPISGHNTLYWYLQNLGQGPELLIRYENEEAVDDSQLPKDRFSAERLKGVDSTLKIQPAELGDSAVYLCASSLGSGTGSTDTQYFGPGTRLTVL.

This chain connects TRBV10-3 to TRBJ1-2, with D maybe TRBD1 (5 bases). The CDR3 consists of 13 residues. The V end lost 2 bases, the J end lost 5 bases, and 9 bases lay between the germline ends. The V gene's germline CDR1 is ENHRY and CDR2 SYGVKD. The CDR3 is CAISEVGEYGYTF. The CDR3 DNA is TGTGCCATCAGTGAGGTGGGGGAATATGGCTACACCTTC.

The rearrangement uses TRBV27 and TRBJ2-2; TRBD1 might be the D (5 bases). CDR1 is MNHEY and CDR2 is SMNVEV in the germline V gene (reference sequence). Trimming removed 6 bases at V and 5 bases at J, with 10 bases between. There are 13 residues in the CDR3. This chain's CDR3 is CASSLRVTGELFF. The CDR3 DNA is TGTGCCAGCAGCCTCAGGGTTACCGGGGAGCTGTTTTTT.

J is TRBJ1-1 and V is TRBV6-5; the D gene is possibly TRBD1 (6 bases). The CDR3 is 14 residues long. V lost 8 bases and J 1 base, leaving 14 bases between the germline ends. CDR1 is MNHEY and CDR2 is SVGAGI in the germline V gene. Here the CDR3 DNA reads TGTGCCAGCGGCTCCCGGACAGAGAACACTGAAGCTTTCTTT. Protein product: CASGSRTENTEAFF.

The chain couples TRBV7-9 to TRBJ2-5; no firm D call. Deletions cut 3 bases from V and 1 base from J, with 18 bases between. Germline V gene sequence: CDR1 SEHNR, CDR2 FQNEAQ (reference sequence). CDR3 length: 17 residues. CDR3 sequence: CASSFPPVGQTQETQYF. CDR3 in DNA: TGTGCCAGCAGCTTCCCCCCCGTCGGCCAGACCCAAGAGACCCAGTACTTC.

The chain carries TRBV5-1 and TRBJ1-6, with TRBD1 as a possible D gene (5 bases). Trimming took 0 bases from V and 5 from J, leaving 9 bases between them. The CDR3 sequence is 15 residues long. Germline V gives CDR1 SGHRS, CDR2 YFSETQ. The CDR3 nucleotides read TGCGCCAGCAGCTTGGAGGGGACCAATAATTCACCCCTCCACTTT. Its translation is CASSLEGTNNSPLHF.

This chain joins TRBV12-3 or TRBV12-4 and TRBJ1-2; D is perhaps TRBD1 (5 bases). Between the trimmed V and J ends, which lost 8 bases and 4 bases, there was a span of 14 bases. The CDR3 length is 13 residues. The CDR3 loop reads CASHDSGSYGYTF. In DNA, the CDR3 is TGTGCCAGCCATGACTCAGGGTCCTATGGCTACACCTTC.

This clone was detected only once. The V and J genes are TRBV5-1 and TRBJ1-2; TRBD1 matches 10 bases. The CDR3 is 14 residues long. Germline V gene lookup returns CDR1 SGHRS and CDR2 YFSETQ. With 4 bases clipped from V and 4 bases from J, the junction kept 4 bases outside the gene matches. The CDR3 DNA is TGCGCCAGCAGCGTGACAGGGGGCGCCTATGGCTACACCTTC. It encodes CASSVTGGAYGYTF.